This passage covers 23 T cell receptor beta chains from one sample sequenced in a study of blood T cells in healthy people across ages (dated by TCRdb to about 2015). Receptor libraries were prepared by 5' RACE. Sequencing took place on an Illumina HiSeq 2500. A second PCR of roughly 7 to 11 cycles was performed with a sample-barcoded 5' primer and a J-beta primer mix. TCRdb reran the public reads through fastp at Q25 and MiXCR, keeping productive beta chains. Rows with a matching CDR3 protein are joined into one entry that keeps the most common DNA and genes. This sample lists under 1 million distinct CDR3 sequences; 40% to 50% were detected once. The ten largest account for about 19% of the sample. The sample consisted of blood. These receptors all stem from a man aged 60-69 years in good health.

The chain has TRBV7-9 and TRBJ2-7, with 10 positions matching TRBD2. V lost 2 bases and J lost 3; bases outside the gene matches: 13. The germline gives CDR1 SEHNR, CDR2 FQNEAQ (reference sequence). This CDR3 has 18 residues. The CDR3 loop reads CASSLPITSGTSDYEQYF. Here the CDR3 DNA reads TGTGCCAGCAGCTTACCGATCACGTCCGGGACTAGCGACTACGAGCAGTACTTC.

The rearrangement uses TRBV20-1 and TRBJ2-4; 10 nucleotides agree with TRBD2. The CDR3 extends over 16 amino acids. Germline V gives CDR1 DFQATT, CDR2 SNEGSKA (reference sequence). J gave up 13 bases and V 6 bases, and 21 bases lay outside the gene matches. CDR3: CSARPELAGKYNEQYF. For the CDR3, the DNA is TGCAGTGCCCGCCCGGAACTAGCGGGGAAATACAATGAGCAGTACTTC.

This chain uses TRBV2 with TRBJ1-2, with D unclear. In germline, CDR1 is SNHLY, CDR2 FYNNEI. Trimming left V 6 bases short and J 8 bases short, with 19 bases between. The CDR3 has 14 amino acids. The CDR3 reads CASSPEKKEEGYTF. The CDR3 DNA follows: TGTGCCAGCAGCCCGGAGAAGAAGGAGGAAGGCTACACCTTC.

This clonotype was recorded only once. This chain joins TRBV11-3 and TRBJ2-1, with 7 positions matching TRBD1. The length of the CDR3 is 14 residues. Trimming took 0 bases from V and 6 from J; bases not matched to a gene: 2. Per the germline V gene, CDR1 is SGHNT and CDR2 is YENEEA. CDR3 DNA sequence: TGTGCCAGCAGCTTAGATCGACAGGGCAATGAGCAGTTCTTC. Translation gives CASSLDRQGNEQFF.

The chain has TRBV13 and TRBJ2-5; D possibly uses TRBD1 or TRBD2 (5 bases each). The J call may be mistaken, given a closer DNA end match to TRBJ2-1. The CDR3 loop spans 14 amino acids. Germline V gene sequence: CDR1 PRHDT, CDR2 FYEKMQ (reference sequence). CDR3 DNA sequence: TGTGCCAGCAGCTCTCGGGACCGCCAAGAGACCCAGTTCTTC. This gives the protein CASSSRDRQETQFF.

The V call is TRBV6-6, the J call TRBJ2-7; D call uncertain. This CDR3 contains 12 residues. V was cut by 0 bases and J by 6 bases, with 6 bases left in between. In germline, CDR1 is MNHNY, CDR2 SVGAGI (reference sequence). CDR3 residues: CASSYSGSEQYF. As DNA, the CDR3 is TGTGCCAGCAGTTACTCGGGATCCGAGCAGTACTTC.

This chain links TRBV20-1 with TRBJ2-3; TRBD2 aligns across 10 bases. CDR1 is DFQATT and CDR2 is SNEGSKA in the germline V gene (reference sequence). The CDR3 is 17 amino acids. V lost 5 bases and J lost 0; bases outside the gene matches: 11. CDR3 in DNA: TGCAGTGCTGATGATCTAGCGGGGGATACAAGCACAGATACGCAGTATTTT. Protein: CSADDLAGDTSTDTQYF.

The chain recombines TRBV29-1 with TRBJ2-5; perhaps D is TRBD1 or TRBD2 (6 bases each). Trimming removed 4 bases at V and 11 bases at J, with 14 bases between. The CDR3 runs to 11 residues. CDR1 and CDR2 from the germline V gene are SQVTM and ANQGSEA. For the CDR3, the DNA is TGCAGCGTTGGGGACACGGGGGAGCAGTACTTC. It encodes CSVGDTGEQYF.

This clonotype has a single count. The chain has TRBV10-3 and TRBJ2-3, with a possible D match to TRBD1 (6 bases). The CDR3 sequence is 13 residues long. CDR1 and CDR2 (germline): ENHRY, SYGVKD. The germline V and J ends were trimmed by 7 bases and 5 bases, with 13 bases remaining between them. The CDR3 protein is CAITRQERDTQYF. CDR3 bases: TGTGCCATCACCCGACAGGAAAGAGATACGCAGTATTTT.

About this clonotype: At one of its ends the junction is not consistent with the germline gene, which may arise from a read error. The chain carries TRBV7-6 and TRBJ1-1; a weak D match, TRBD1 (5 bases). The CDR3 totals 13 residues. Germline V gene sequence: CDR1 SGHVS, CDR2 FNYEAQ. CDR3 sequence: CASSEDINTEAFF. In nucleotides, the CDR3 is TGCGCCAGCAGCGAGGACATAAACACTGAAGCTTTCTTT. Looking up the rest from reference TRBV7-6 and TRBJ1-1 gives the full variable domain: GAGVSQSPRYKVTKRGQDVALRCDPISGHVSLYWYRQALGQGPEFLTYFNYEAQQDKSGLPNDRFSAERPEGSISTLTIQRTEQRDSAMYRCASSEDINTEAFFGQGTRLTVV.

The chain employs TRBV20-1 and TRBJ1-5; D remains ambiguous. The CDR3 covers 13 residues. Germline V lookup: CDR1 DFQATT, CDR2 SNEGSKA (reference sequence). V was pared by 3 bases and J by 5 bases, with 11 bases between. The DNA of the CDR3 is TGCAGTGCTAGTGCCGGGGTTGATCAGCCCCAGCATTTT. Amino acids: CSASAGVDQPQHF.

This clonotype was detected only a few times. V and J are TRBV3-1 and TRBJ1-1, with TRBD1 as a possible D gene (5 bases). CDR3 length: 15 residues. Trimming removed 1 base at V and 0 bases at J, with 9 bases between. Germline-derived CDR1 and CDR2 are LGHDT and YNNKEL (reference sequence). CDR3 DNA sequence: TGTGCCAGCAGCCAAGGGGGGACCATGAACACTGAAGCTTTCTTT. This translates into CASSQGGTMNTEAFF.

The rearrangement links TRBV3-1 to TRBJ2-5; no firm D call. Germline V gene lookup returns CDR1 LGHDT and CDR2 YNNKEL (reference sequence). CDR3 length: 15 amino acids. Trimming shortened V by 1 base and J by 6 bases, and 15 bases separated the two germline ends. The CDR3 DNA follows: TGTGCCAGCAGCCAAGCGAAGGACCGCAGTAAGACCCAGTACTTC. Amino acid sequence: CASSQAKDRSKTQYF.

Of note for this clonotype: A much larger clone differs by one base, so this may be a read error. This rearrangement joins TRBV4-3 to TRBJ2-1; 7 positions match TRBD2. Germline values: CDR1 LGHNA, CDR2 YSLEER. Unmatched junction bases numbered 12, after V lost 0 bases and J lost 10 bases. This CDR3 has 16 amino acids. CDR3 sequence: CASSQDFSGASYEQFF. The CDR3 nucleotides read TGCGCCAGCAGCCAAGATTTCAGCGGGGCCTCCTACGAGCAGTTCTTC.

The chain couples TRBV6-1 to TRBJ2-1; D call uncertain. The CDR3 consists of 12 residues. The germline V and J ends were trimmed by 9 bases and 8 bases, with 14 bases remaining between them. Per the germline V gene, CDR1 is MNHNS and CDR2 is SASEGT. In nucleotides, the CDR3 is TGTGCCAGTGGGATCAGTCGGGATGAGCAGTTCTTC. It yields the protein CASGISRDEQFF.

The chain uses TRBV15 and TRBJ2-5, with 11 positions matching TRBD2. Germline lookup yields CDR1 LNHNV and CDR2 YYDKDF (reference sequence). This CDR3 comprises 18 residues. V lost 5 bases and J lost 0; bases outside the gene matches: 11. The CDR3 region is CATSGTSGGFWYQETQYF. The CDR3 coding sequence is TGTGCCACCAGCGGCACTAGCGGGGGCTTCTGGTACCAAGAGACCCAGTACTTC.

The rearrangement links TRBV6-1 to TRBJ2-6; 7 nucleotides agree with TRBD1. Germline V lookup: CDR1 MNHNS, CDR2 SASEGT. Losses at the gene ends were 8 bases for V and 2 bases for J; bases not matched to a gene: 9. The CDR3 contains 16 residues. CDR3 sequence reads: CASQGQPTAGANVLTF. CDR3 DNA: TGTGCCAGCCAGGGACAGCCGACCGCTGGGGCCAACGTCCTGACTTTC.

In nucleotides, the CDR3 is TGCAGCGTAGACGGGACTAGCGGGGCGCGAGGCACGCAGTATTTT. It is translated as CSVDGTSGARGTQYF. The V call is TRBV29-1, the J call TRBJ2-3; 13 bases match TRBD2. V lost 6 bases and J lost 9; bases outside the gene matches: 12. The germline CDR1 and CDR2 sequences are SQVTM and ANQGSEA. The length of the CDR3 is 15 residues.

The rearrangement links TRBV9 to TRBJ2-1; TRBD2 aligns across 9 bases. The CDR3 length is 15 residues. V was pared by 0 bases and J by 8 bases, with 6 bases of the junction left unmatched. Germline V CDR1 and CDR2: SGDLS, YYNGEE. The chain's CDR3 is CASSVDGGGAYEQFF. The CDR3 coding sequence is TGTGCCAGCAGCGTAGATGGCGGGGGGGCCTATGAGCAGTTCTTC.

On this clonotype itself: Relative to the germline gene, one junction end is altered; a read error may explain this. V is TRBV5-6 and J is TRBJ2-4, with 8 bases fitting TRBD1. TRBJ2-5 explains the end of the DNA better; the J call may be wrong. From germline, CDR1 is SGHDT and CDR2 YYEEEE. The CDR3 totals 14 residues. For the CDR3, the DNA is TGTACCAGCAGCTCGGACAGGGAAGGAGAGACCCAGTACTTC. Amino acids: CTSSSDREGETQYF.

This clonotype has more than one count but fewer than ten. CDR3 protein: CASSIGPTVSYEQYF. In DNA form, the CDR3 reads TGTGCCAGTAGTATAGGACCGACAGTCTCCTACGAGCAGTACTTC. The rearrangement joins TRBV19 to TRBJ2-7, with D possibly TRBD1 on 5 matching bases. From germline, CDR1 is LNHDA and CDR2 SQIVND (reference sequence). The CDR3 is 15 amino acids. Trimming stripped 1 base from V and 0 bases from J, with 10 bases between.

V gene TRBV7-2 combines with J gene TRBJ2-1; 8 nucleotides match TRBD2. Germline lookup yields CDR1 SGHTA and CDR2 FQGNSA. J lost 3 bases, V lost 1 base, and 5 bases had no gene match. The CDR3 sequence is 16 residues long. The DNA for the CDR3 is TGTGCCAGCAGCTTAGGTGCGCTAGCGGGCTACAATGAGCAGTTCTTC. As protein: CASSLGALAGYNEQFF.

This clonotype was observed a handful of times. The V gene is TRBV28, the J gene TRBJ2-5; 10 bases match TRBD1. The J call may be incorrect, as the DNA end agrees better with TRBJ2-7. The length of the CDR3 is 16 residues. The germline V gene encodes CDR1 MDHEN and CDR2 SYDVKM. The CDR3 DNA follows: TGTGCCAGCAGTTCTCAGCCCACTTGGACAGGGGGCGAGCAGTACTTC. Protein sequence: CASSSQPTWTGGEQYF.